These T cell receptor beta chains were read from a single sample in a study of blood T cells in healthy people across ages. TCRdb re-derived calls from the 5' RACE reads in MiXCR, one entry per CDR3 protein. The data hold 790,000 or so distinct CDR3 sequences, with roughly three fifths observed a single time. The sequencing sample was made of blood. The receptor source for this set is a man aged 35 to 55 in good health. Each CDR3 is given with its conserved first and last residue. The D gene is left open where the match is weak. Clone size is stated in some rows and not others, as once, few, many or a class when expanded.

d_call	v_call	clone_size	j_call	cdr3_nt	cdr3_aa
NA	TRBV6-5	NA	TRBJ2-5	TGTGCCAGCAGTTACTCGACAGTTAGGAATGCCCAGTACTTC	CASSYSTVRNAQYF
NA	TRBV7-2	NA	TRBJ1-2	TGTGCCAGCAGTCTCAACAAACCTCCTGGGAACTATGGCTACACCTTC	CASSLNKPPGNYGYTF
NA	TRBV5-1	NA	TRBJ2-7	TGCGCCAGCAGCCTTGAAGGACGAACAGGGCTCGACGAGCAGTACTTC	CASSLEGRTGLDEQYF
NA	TRBV20-1	NA	TRBJ2-5	TGCAGTGCTAGCGCTCGTTGGAGGGTAATCAGAGAGACCCAGTACTTC	CSASARWRVIRETQYF
NA	TRBV12-3/TRBV12-4	NA	TRBJ2-7	TGTGCCAGCAGTTTCGGGGCCAAATACGAGCAGTACTTC	CASSFGAKYEQYF
TRBD2	TRBV20-1	NA	TRBJ2-3	TGCAGTGCTATCCTAGCGGGGTGGGATACGCAGTATTTT	CSAILAGWDTQYF
NA	TRBV20-1	once	TRBJ2-1	TGCAGTGTATGGGACCCTGGCTCCTACAATGAGCAGTTCTTC	CSVWDPGSYNEQFF
NA	TRBV3-1	NA	TRBJ2-5	TGTGCCAGCAGCCAAGAGACAACCAGGGAGACCCAGTACTTC	CASSQETTRETQYF
TRBD1	TRBV7-3	once	TRBJ2-5	TGTGCCAGCAGCGTGGGGACAGGGAAAATCGAGACCCAGTACTTC	CASSVGTGKIETQYF
NA	TRBV5-1	NA	TRBJ2-3	TGCGCCAGCAGCTTTAAAGGGTCTACGACAGATACGCAGTATTTT	CASSFKGSTTDTQYF
NA	TRBV6-5	NA	TRBJ2-7	TGTGCCACCCTTTCAGGGTCCGAGCAGTACTTC	CATLSGSEQYF
NA	TRBV5-6	NA	TRBJ2-7	TGTGCCAGCAGCCTTCTCCTCGGCGAGCAGTACTTC	CASSLLLGEQYF
TRBD1	TRBV7-6	NA	TRBJ1-1	TGTGCCAGCAGCTTAGAACAGGGGTTGGTCCCTGTACTAGAACACACTGAAGCTTTCTTT	CASSLEQGLVPVLEHTEAFF
TRBD2	TRBV7-2	once	TRBJ2-1	TGTGCCAGCGGCCCAGGACTAGCGGGAGTGTTAGAGCAGTTCTTC	CASGPGLAGVLEQFF
NA	TRBV5-1	NA	TRBJ2-6	TGCGCCAGCAGCCCAGACTTGTCTCGGAACGTCCTGACTTTC	CASSPDLSRNVLTF
TRBD1	TRBV29-1	NA	TRBJ2-1	TGCAGCGTTGGACAGGGGGCATACTACAATGAGCAGTTCTTC	CSVGQGAYYNEQFF
TRBD1	TRBV11-1	once	TRBJ2-4	TGTGCCAGCAGCTTAGGACAGGGAATTGGAAACATTCAGTACTTC	CASSLGQGIGNIQYF
TRBD2	TRBV6-1	NA	TRBJ2-7	TGTGCCAGCAGCTCGATTCCCCCCTGGACTAGCGCCCGGGAGCAGTACTTC	CASSSIPPWTSAREQYF
NA	TRBV4-2	NA	TRBJ2-5	TGTGCCAGCAGCCAAGGGGGGCAGAGGCAAGAGACCCAGTACTTC	CASSQGGQRQETQYF
TRBD2	TRBV15	few	TRBJ2-1	TGTGCCACCAGCAGAGATTTAGCGGGACTAGCGGAGAATGAGCAGTTCTTC	CATSRDLAGLAENEQFF
TRBD1	TRBV10-3	NA	TRBJ1-1	TGTGCCATCAGTGACCCGCGGGGACAGGGCGGCACTGAAGCTTTCTTT	CAISDPRGQGGTEAFF
NA	TRBV7-9	NA	TRBJ1-4	TGTGCCAGCAGCTTAGGAGGCAGGTACCTGTTTTTT	CASSLGGRYLFF
TRBD2	TRBV7-2	NA	TRBJ2-1	TGTGCCAGCAGCTTATCTCTAGCGGGGGGTAATGAGCAGTTCTTC	CASSLSLAGGNEQFF
NA	TRBV28	NA	TRBJ2-5	TGTGCCAGCAGTTTTCAAGGGGGAGCGGTCGGGGAGACCCAGTACTTC	CASSFQGGAVGETQYF
TRBD2	TRBV15	NA	TRBJ2-5	TGTGCCACCAGCAGGGCACTAGCGGGAGTTTCAGAGACCCAGTACTTC	CATSRALAGVSETQYF
NA	TRBV9	NA	TRBJ2-7	TGTGCCAGCAGCACCGGACAGAGTCTATACGAGCAGTACTTC	CASSTGQSLYEQYF
TRBD2	TRBV4-2	NA	TRBJ2-7	TGTGCCAGCAGCCAAGCAACTAGCGGTCGCTCCTACGAGCAGTACTTC	CASSQATSGRSYEQYF
NA	TRBV12-3/TRBV12-4	NA	TRBJ1-2	TGTGCCAGCTGTCCCATGGGGGGAGGCTATGGCTACACCTTC	CASCPMGGGYGYTF
NA	TRBV6-2/TRBV6-3	NA	TRBJ1-5	TGTGCCAGCAGTTCCTACATCTCCCAGCCCCAGCATTTT	CASSSYISQPQHF
TRBD1	TRBV12-3/TRBV12-4	NA	TRBJ1-5	TGTGCCAGCACCGGGGACAGGGCTCAGCCCCAGCATTTT	CASTGDRAQPQHF
NA	TRBV20-1	NA	TRBJ2-7	TGCAGTGGCCAAACCGGGACTCCCTACGAGCAGTACTTC	CSGQTGTPYEQYF
NA	TRBV12-5	NA	TRBJ2-5	TGTGCTAGTGGTTTGGTTACAGGACAGCCTCAAGAGACCCAGTACTTC	CASGLVTGQPQETQYF
NA	TRBV28	once	TRBJ2-7	TGTGCCAGCAGTTTATCACGGAATTTAGGCGAGCAGTACTTC	CASSLSRNLGEQYF
NA	TRBV12-3/TRBV12-4	NA	TRBJ1-4	TGTGCCAGCAGTTTAGCTGGGGTTGGGGAAAAACTGTTTTTT	CASSLAGVGEKLFF
NA	TRBV9	NA	TRBJ2-3	TGTGCCAGCAGCGTAGCTTCGGGCAGGGGCACAGATACGCAGTATTTT	CASSVASGRGTDTQYF
NA	TRBV28	few	TRBJ1-5	TGTGCCAGCCGAATACTCAATCAGCCCCAGCATTTT	CASRILNQPQHF
TRBD1	TRBV11-2	NA	TRBJ1-4	TGTGCCAGCAGTCCGACAGGGGGAAGAGAAAAACTGTTTTTT	CASSPTGGREKLFF
TRBD1	TRBV27	NA	TRBJ2-5	TGTGCCAGCAGCAGCCGGGACAGGGCCCAAGAGACCCAGTACTTC	CASSSRDRAQETQYF
TRBD2	TRBV5-5	NA	TRBJ2-7	TGTGCCAGCAGCCCTGGACTAGCCGACGGTGGCTACGAGCAGTACTTC	CASSPGLADGGYEQYF
NA	TRBV7-2	few	TRBJ1-2	TGTGCCAGCAGCGCCACAGGGAAAAGTGGCTACACCTTC	CASSATGKSGYTF